Below are 4 T cell receptor beta chains sequenced from a single sample in a study of vaccination effects on CD4 cells after COVID-19. The antigens for these receptors are not known. Assay: immunoSEQ multiplex PCR; the TCRdb copy retains only in-frame clones and omits some. This table holds some 21,000 clones, about 72% found once. Prior to sequencing, the ViraFEST assay stimulated PBMC with viral peptide pools, which expanded the antigen-specific CD4+ T cells. CD4+ T cell isolation took place after less than 13 days of culture. Participants were given two doses of BNT162b2 or mRNA-1273 vaccine. The sequences come from CD4+ T cells from PBMCs cultured with HCoV-229E spike peptides, collected after COVID-19 vaccination. Source of these receptors: a human donor who received a COVID-19 vaccine.

The sample holds a few counts of this clone. The chain has TRBV3-1 (or the pseudogene TRBV3-2) and TRBJ2-7; D is unclear. This CDR3 contains 14 residues. Germline V lookup: CDR1 LGHDT, CDR2 YNNKEL (reference sequence). Between the trimmed V and J ends, which lost 1 base and 3 bases, there was a span of 10 bases. The CDR3 here is CASSQGLNSYEQYF. Written as DNA, the CDR3 is TGTGCCAGCAGCCAAGGGCTAAATAGCTACGAGCAGTACTTC.

The chain employs TRBV11-2 and TRBJ2-3; D is ambiguous. V was trimmed by 0 bases and J by 5 bases, leaving 6 bases between them. Germline V gene sequence: CDR1 SGHAT, CDR2 FQNNGV. There are 13 residues in the CDR3. This chain's CDR3 is CASSLEEVDTQYF. CDR3 nucleotides: TGTGCCAGCAGCTTAGAAGAAGTAGATACGCAGTATTTT.

The chain combines TRBV10-1 with TRBJ2-5; no definite D call. V dropped 3 bases and J dropped 4 bases, with 3 bases sitting between them. Germline lookup yields CDR1 WNHNN and CDR2 SYGVQD (reference sequence). The CDR3 runs 11 residues. The CDR3 spells CASSDGETQYF. The CDR3 coding sequence is TGCGCCAGCAGTGATGGAGAGACCCAGTACTTC.

This clone has just one count. This chain joins TRBV24-1 and TRBJ2-5; 7 bases line up with TRBD1. The CDR3 is made up of 15 amino acids. Germline CDR1 is KGHDR and CDR2 is SFDVKD. Germline trimming cut 1 base from V and 0 bases from J; bases unmatched to any gene: 1. CDR3 DNA: TGTGCCACCAGTGATTTCAGGGGGAACCAAGAGACCCAGTACTTC. It codes for CATSDFRGNQETQYF.